These 16 T cell receptor beta chains were sequenced from one sample in a study of regulatory T cells in long-lasting Graves disease. CDR3-region Arm-PCR and iRepertoire HTBI primers produced the TCR beta libraries. TCRdb re-called the multiplex PCR reads with MiXCR, one entry per CDR3 protein. The sample lists roughly 560,000 distinct CDR3 sequences; about 16% were seen once. The time point was: newly diagnosed GD, antithyroid drugs for less than 3 months. With RNA extracted from PBMCs as input, the TCR library was made. This sample also belongs to another study, concerning T cells in Graves' hyperthyroidism and ophthalmopathy.

The sequenced sample was peripheral blood mononuclear cells (PBMCs), obtained at new diagnosis, from a patient treated with antithyroid drugs. These receptors were taken from a woman aged 40 to 65 with Graves disease.

For this clonotype: One base away lies a much larger clone, so this may be a sequencing read error. The rearrangement joins TRBV3-1 to TRBJ2-5; 11 bases are a match to TRBD2. The CDR3 is 16 amino acids. Germline values: CDR1 LGHDT, CDR2 YNNKEL (reference sequence). The DNA of the CDR3 is TGTGCCAGCAGCCAAGGACTAGCGGGGTCCTTGGAGACCCAGCACTTC. It specifies CASSQGLAGSLETQHF.

Details on this clonotype: Germline is not matched at one junction end, which may reflect a read error. The V gene is TRBV5-6, the J gene TRBJ2-7, with a possible D match to TRBD2 (6 bases). CDR1 and CDR2 (germline): SGHDT, YYEEEE. This CDR3 is built from 15 residues. CDR3: CASSSAGSWRYEQHF. DNA of the CDR3: TGTGCCAGCAGCTCGGCGGGGTCGTGGCGGTACGAGCAGCACTTC.

This clonotype appeared a few times. The chain carries TRBV12-3 or TRBV12-4 and TRBJ1-1; 10 nucleotides match TRBD1. The CDR3 extends over 15 amino acids. The V gene end was trimmed by 6 bases and the J gene end by 2 bases; junction bases not matched to a gene: 6. CDR3 coding DNA: TGTGCCAGCAGGGGTCGGACAGGGGGTAACACTGAAGCTTTCTTT. Translated, it gives CASRGRTGGNTEAFF.

This clonotype was seen more than once but under ten times. The chain carries TRBV5-8 and TRBJ2-4, with D tentatively TRBD2 (5 bases). V lost 2 bases, J lost 3 bases, and 12 bases lay in between. CDR3 size: 15 residues. Germline lookup yields CDR1 SGHTS and CDR2 YDEGEE. The CDR3 loop reads CASSLGLLGKNIQYF. CDR3 DNA: TGTGCCAGCAGCTTAGGACTTTTAGGCAAAAACATTCAGTACTTC.

This clonotype was counted many times. The chain recombines TRBV7-9 with TRBJ2-3, with a tentative D call TRBD1 (5 bases). The CDR3 spans 14 residues. The germline CDR1 and CDR2 sequences are SEHNR and FQNEAQ (reference sequence). Trimming cost V 2 bases and J 5 bases, with 11 bases left between them. The CDR3 reads CASSLLGQGDTQYF. CDR3 sequence (DNA): TGTGCCAGCAGCTTATTAGGGCAGGGAGATACGCAGTATTTT.

Many counts were recorded for this clonotype. The gene calls are TRBV7-9 and TRBJ2-7, with TRBD2 identical over 7 bases. The CDR3 extends over 13 amino acids. V lost 3 bases, J lost 3 bases, and 2 bases stayed unmatched. From germline, CDR1 is SEHNR and CDR2 FQNEAQ (reference sequence). The CDR3 DNA is TGTGCCAGCAGCTTTGGGGGGGGCTACGAGCAGTACTTC. Protein: CASSFGGGYEQYF.

This clonotype is a singleton in its sample. The chain's CDR3 is CATASGANYGYTF. The DNA of the CDR3 is TGTGCCACCGCGAGTGGGGCTAACTATGGCTACACCTTC. This chain uses TRBV24-1 with TRBJ1-2; the D is unclear. The CDR3 contains 13 residues. The V gene lost 9 bases and the J gene lost 0 bases, with 10 bases spanning the gap. Germline assignment: CDR1 KGHDR and CDR2 SFDVKD.

This clonotype was seen at least ten times. CDR3 nucleotide sequence: TGCGCCAGCAGCTTGGCGAATCCGGTGTACAATGAGCAGTTCTTC. This encodes CASSLANPVYNEQFF. The chain recombines TRBV5-1 with TRBJ2-1; D is uncertain. Trimming removed 0 bases at V and 4 bases at J, with 11 bases between. This CDR3 is 15 amino acids long. Germline values: CDR1 SGHRS, CDR2 YFSETQ.

This clonotype was detected many times. The gene calls are TRBV12-3 or TRBV12-4 and TRBJ1-6, with D possibly matching TRBD1 (5 bases). CDR3 length equals 15 residues. Trimming removed 2 bases at V and 6 bases at J, with 11 bases between. DNA of the CDR3: TGTGCCAGCAGTTTATTGGGGCTGGGTAATTCACCCCTCCACTTT. Encoded protein: CASSLLGLGNSPLHF.

This chain connects TRBV20-1 to TRBJ1-2; 8 bases fit TRBD1. Germline trimming cut 5 bases from V and 5 bases from J; bases unmatched to any gene: 10. This CDR3 has 14 residues. In germline, CDR1 is DFQATT, CDR2 SNEGSKA (reference sequence). The CDR3 DNA reads TGCAGTGCTGGGTCCGGGACAGGCTTATATGGCTACACCTTC. It is translated as CSAGSGTGLYGYTF.

This clonotype was counted at least ten times. CDR3 coding DNA: TGTGCCAGCAGCCAAGAAGGACGGAAGGCAGATACGCAGTATTTT. Translated, it gives CASSQEGRKADTQYF. V and J are TRBV3-1 and TRBJ2-3; no firm D call. V was shortened by 0 bases and J by 4 bases, with 11 bases between the two germline ends. CDR1 is LGHDT and CDR2 is YNNKEL in the germline V gene (reference sequence). The CDR3 covers 15 residues.

A few counts support this clonotype. The chain links TRBV3-1 to TRBJ2-1, with a possible D match to TRBD2 (5 bases). The CDR3 totals 12 residues. Per germline, CDR1 LGHDT and CDR2 YNNKEL (reference sequence). V was trimmed by 7 bases and J by 4 bases, leaving 8 bases between them. The CDR3 loop is CASTGVYNEQFF. The CDR3 DNA reads TGTGCCAGCACCGGGGTTTACAATGAGCAGTTCTTC.

At least ten counts were recorded for this clonotype. The chain is built from TRBV3-1 and TRBJ2-3; D is possibly TRBD2 (6 bases). The CDR3 covers 16 residues. Trimming cost V 6 bases and J 1 base, with 17 bases left between them. Germline loops: CDR1 LGHDT, CDR2 YNNKEL (reference sequence). The chain's CDR3 is CASRNLGASGTDTQYF. The CDR3 DNA follows: TGTGCCAGCAGAAATTTGGGAGCTAGCGGCACAGATACGCAGTATTTT.

The chain employs TRBV5-4 and TRBJ1-5; D uncertain. From germline, CDR1 is SGHNT and CDR2 YYREEE (reference sequence). This CDR3 has 15 amino acids. The ends were cut back, 4 bases at V and 0 bases at J, with 11 bases in the middle. The chain's CDR3 is CASSRWTDSNQPQHF. The CDR3 bases are TGTGCCAGCAGCCGGTGGACGGATAGCAATCAGCCCCAGCATTTT. The full variable domain, with the rest looked up from reference TRBV5-4 and TRBJ1-5, is ETGVTQSPTHLIKTRGQQVTLRCSSQSGHNTVSWYQQALGQGPQFIFQYYREEENGRGNFPPRFSGLQFPNYSSELNVNALELDDSALYLCASSRWTDSNQPQHFGDGTRLSIL.

This chain uses TRBV9 with TRBJ1-2; D gene ambiguous. The CDR3 is 15 residues long. Germline V gives CDR1 SGDLS, CDR2 YYNGEE. V was shortened by 3 bases and J by 0 bases, with 12 bases between the two germline ends. For the CDR3, the DNA is TGTGCCAGCAGCGGGGGTCCTCAAGCTAACTATGGCTACACCTTC. Protein sequence: CASSGGPQANYGYTF.

The genes are TRBV3-1 and TRBJ2-6; D remains unclear. The CDR3 covers 16 residues. The V gene's germline CDR1 is LGHDT and CDR2 YNNKEL (reference sequence). V was trimmed by 4 bases and J by 0 bases, leaving 10 bases between them. Here the CDR3 reads CASSLTYYSGANVLTF. In DNA, the CDR3 is TGTGCCAGCAGCCTGACCTACTACTCTGGGGCCAACGTCCTGACTTTC.